The 18 T cell receptor beta chains presented below share a single source sample, sequenced in a study of control samples from healthy donors and cancer patients. Using immunoSEQ multiplex PCR, the repertoire was profiled, and TCRdb retains in-frame clones only, with some absent. The table has some 410,000 clones, 90% seen once. Sequenced: PBMCs. The receptors here all came from a middle-aged man with head and neck cancer.

The chain has TRBV4-2 and TRBJ2-1; 9 nucleotides agree with TRBD2. CDR1 LGHNA and CDR2 YNFKEQ come from the germline V gene. The V segment lost 0 bases and the J segment 7 bases; nucleotides outside the gene matches: 10. The CDR3 is 17 residues long. Written as DNA, the CDR3 is TGTGCCAGCAGCCAAGATAGCGGGAGTAAATTGGGGAATGAGCAGTTCTTC. This codes for CASSQDSGSKLGNEQFF.

The count of this clone is one. The rearrangement uses TRBV5-6 and TRBJ1-5; D is ambiguous. The V end was cut by 1 base, the J end by 5 bases, with 16 bases between. Germline loops: CDR1 SGHDT, CDR2 YYEEEE. There are 16 residues in the CDR3. The CDR3 nucleotides are TGTGCCAGCAGCTTGCTCGATTGGTCGGAAGATCAGCCCCAGCATTTT. Amino acid sequence: CASSLLDWSEDQPQHF.

J is TRBJ2-7 and V is TRBV9, with D possibly being TRBD2 (5 bases). The CDR3 runs 14 residues. In germline, CDR1 is SGDLS, CDR2 YYNGEE. V was trimmed by 3 bases and J by 0 bases, leaving 10 bases between them. The CDR3 coding sequence is TGTGCCAGCAGCGAGGGCGGGTACTCCTACGAGCAGTACTTC. Translation: CASSEGGYSYEQYF.

V gene TRBV6-6 combines with J gene TRBJ2-5; D might be TRBD1 or TRBD2, each matching 6 bases. Germline assignment: CDR1 MNHNY and CDR2 SVGAGI (reference sequence). This CDR3 has 14 residues. Trimming pared 4 bases from V and 5 bases from J, leaving 14 bases between. The CDR3 region is CASSLGGAGETQYF. The CDR3 DNA reads as TGTGCCAGCAGTTTGGGGGGCGCGGGGGAGACCCAGTACTTC.

This rearrangement joins TRBV7-2 to TRBJ2-1; D is undetermined. CDR3 size: 12 residues. V was clipped by 1 base and J by 10 bases, with 8 bases between them. Germline CDR1 reads SGHTA; CDR2 reads FQGNSA. The CDR3: CASSLGAWEQFF. The DNA for the CDR3 is TGTGCCAGCAGCTTAGGGGCTTGGGAGCAGTTCTTC.

The chain joins TRBV4-3 to TRBJ2-7; D perhaps matches TRBD2 (6 bases). CDR1 and CDR2 (germline): LGHNA, YSLEER. The V gene lost 1 base and the J gene lost 1 base, with 11 bases spanning the gap. This CDR3 is 15 amino acids long. In nucleotides, the CDR3 is TGCGCCAGCAGCCAAGCCGGAGGGAATTCCTACGAGCAGTACTTC. This gives the protein CASSQAGGNSYEQYF.

The V and J genes are TRBV7-8 and TRBJ2-7; TRBD1 aligns across 7 bases. CDR3 length equals 15 residues. The trim removed 5 bases at V and 3 bases at J, leaving 10 bases unmatched. CDR1 is SGHVS and CDR2 is FQNEAQ in the germline V gene. The chain's CDR3 is CASSRSGQASYEQYF. Written as DNA, the CDR3 is TGTGCCAGCAGCCGATCCGGACAGGCCAGCTACGAGCAGTACTTC.

The sample holds one count of this clone. This rearrangement joins TRBV5-4 to TRBJ1-1, with D possibly TRBD1 on 5 matching bases. CDR1 and CDR2 from the germline V gene are SGHNT and YYREEE (reference sequence). With 4 bases removed from V and 1 base from J, the gap between germline ends came to 14 bases. This CDR3 spans 15 amino acids. The CDR3 here is CASSTPGLKNTEAFF. CDR3 nucleotide sequence: TGTGCCAGCAGCACGCCGGGACTCAAGAACACTGAAGCTTTCTTT.

This clone was counted a single time. The chain joins TRBV6-5 to TRBJ2-3; D gene uncertain. V was shortened by 2 bases and J by 0 bases, with 6 bases between the two germline ends. The germline V gene encodes CDR1 MNHEY and CDR2 SVGAGI. The CDR3 has 14 residues. CDR3 bases: TGTGCCAGCAGTTACGGCCCTAGCACAGATACGCAGTATTTT. Its translation: CASSYGPSTDTQYF.

Of note for this clone: Additional DNA sequences in this sample encode the identical CDR3. The chain couples TRBV20-1 to TRBJ2-7; D call uncertain. In germline, CDR1 is DFQATT, CDR2 SNEGSKA (reference sequence). V was shortened by 1 base and J by 4 bases, with 5 bases between the two germline ends. The CDR3 is made up of 11 amino acids. As DNA, the CDR3 is TGCAGTGCTAGAGTAGGGTACGAGCAGTACTTC. Its protein is CSARVGYEQYF.

The V and J genes are TRBV12-3 or TRBV12-4 and TRBJ1-1; D not certain. The CDR3 has 13 residues. Deletions cut 1 base from V and 4 bases from J, with 7 bases between. CDR3 region: CASSLGWGTEAFF. DNA for the CDR3: TGTGCCAGCAGTTTAGGGTGGGGCACTGAAGCTTTCTTT.

This chain uses TRBV11-2 with TRBJ1-4, with D possibly TRBD1 on 5 matching bases. The CDR3 has 16 amino acids. V lost 0 bases, J lost 2 bases, and 10 bases lay in between. CDR1 and CDR2 from the germline V gene are SGHAT and FQNNGV. The CDR3 DNA follows: TGTGCCAGCAGCTTAGAGGGGGGATTGACTAATGAAAAACTGTTTTTT. Residues: CASSLEGGLTNEKLFF.

This chain links TRBV6-2 or TRBV6-3 with TRBJ1-4, with unresolved D. The CDR3 runs 12 residues. V lost 2 bases, J lost 8 bases, and 6 bases lay in between. Germline-derived CDR1 and CDR2 are MNHEY and SVGEGT. CDR3 amino acids: CASSYLREKLFF. The DNA for the CDR3 is TGTGCCAGCAGTTACCTTCGGGAAAAACTGTTTTTT.

J is TRBJ1-3 and V is TRBV6-1; unclear D gene. CDR3 size: 16 residues. Germline V gene lookup returns CDR1 MNHNS and CDR2 SASEGT. V lost 2 bases and J 0 bases, leaving 11 bases between the germline ends. The CDR3 sequence: CASSENRVNSGNTIYF. CDR3 coding DNA: TGTGCCAGCAGTGAAAACCGGGTCAACTCTGGAAACACCATATATTTT.

V and J are TRBV24-1 and TRBJ1-5; D remains unclear. This CDR3 has 15 amino acids. Germline CDR1 and CDR2: KGHDR and SFDVKD. Trimming removed 4 bases at V and 3 bases at J, with 12 bases between. The CDR3 spells CATSEGGGDNQPQHF. The CDR3 region has the DNA TGTGCCACCAGTGAGGGTGGTGGGGACAATCAGCCCCAGCATTTT.

In this sample, this clone turned up a few times. CDR3 in amino acids: CATSRDTFGDEQFF. The CDR3 DNA reads TGTGCCACCAGCAGAGATACTTTCGGGGATGAGCAGTTCTTC. V gene TRBV15 combines with J gene TRBJ2-1, with D perhaps matching TRBD2 (5 bases). V was clipped by 0 bases and J by 8 bases, with 11 bases between them. Germline V lookup: CDR1 LNHNV, CDR2 YYDKDF (reference sequence). The CDR3 runs to 14 residues.

This chain joins TRBV19 and TRBJ2-7, with D perhaps matching TRBD2 (6 bases). The CDR3 runs to 15 residues. Germline V gene sequence: CDR1 LNHDA, CDR2 SQIVND (reference sequence). Trimming took off 2 bases at V and 0 bases at J, with 11 bases between the two ends. As DNA, the CDR3 is TGTGCCAGTAGTATAAGCGGGTACAGCTCCTACGAGCAGTACTTC. The encoded protein is CASSISGYSSYEQYF.

This chain joins TRBV6-6 and TRBJ2-5; a weak D match, TRBD2 (5 bases). The CDR3 contains 15 residues. CDR1 and CDR2 (germline): MNHNY, SVGAGI (reference sequence). Trimming left V 0 bases short and J 1 base short, with 9 bases between. CDR3 in DNA: TGTGCCAGCAGTTACTCGCGGGCAGCCCAAGAGACCCAGTACTTC. It encodes CASSYSRAAQETQYF.